Listed here is a single T cell receptor beta chain. The assay was immunoSEQ multiplex PCR, and TCRdb's table has in-frame clones only and misses some. The repertoire consists of over 25,000 clones, with about three quarters occurring once and the leading ten covering 51%. The sample is drawn from a study of cytotoxic CD8 clonotypes in ibrutinib-treated CLL. The V and J ends lost 0 bases and 5 bases respectively, with 13 bases between them. The germline V gene encodes CDR1 MNHEY and CDR2 SVGAGI. This CDR3 has 16 residues. The sample was PBMCs, taken after 36 months of ibrutinib treatment. The receptor's source is a human donor with chronic lymphocytic leukemia. The rearrangement links TRBV6-5 to TRBJ2-2, with a possible D match to TRBD1 (6 bases). The CDR3 DNA reads TGTGCCAGCAGTTACTCGTCTCTGGGGGCTACCGGGGAGCTGTTTTTT. It is translated as CASSYSSLGATGELFF.